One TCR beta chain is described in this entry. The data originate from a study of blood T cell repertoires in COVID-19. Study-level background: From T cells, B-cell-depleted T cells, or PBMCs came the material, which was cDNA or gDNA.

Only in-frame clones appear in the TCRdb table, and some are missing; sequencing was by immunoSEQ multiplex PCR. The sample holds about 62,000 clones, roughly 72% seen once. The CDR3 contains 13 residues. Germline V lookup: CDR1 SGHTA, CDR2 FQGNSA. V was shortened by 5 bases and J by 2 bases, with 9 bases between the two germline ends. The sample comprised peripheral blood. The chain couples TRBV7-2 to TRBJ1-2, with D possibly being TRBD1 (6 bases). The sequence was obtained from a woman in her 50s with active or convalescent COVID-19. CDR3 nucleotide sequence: TGTGCCAGCAGCATGGACAGAAACTATGGCTACACCTTC. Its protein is CASSMDRNYGYTF. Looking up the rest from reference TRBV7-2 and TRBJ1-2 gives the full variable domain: GAGVSQSPSNKVTEKGKDVELRCDPISGHTALYWYRQSLGQGLEFLIYFQGNSAPDKSGLPSDRFSAERTGGSVSTLTIQRTQQEDSAVYLCASSMDRNYGYTFGSGTRLTVV.